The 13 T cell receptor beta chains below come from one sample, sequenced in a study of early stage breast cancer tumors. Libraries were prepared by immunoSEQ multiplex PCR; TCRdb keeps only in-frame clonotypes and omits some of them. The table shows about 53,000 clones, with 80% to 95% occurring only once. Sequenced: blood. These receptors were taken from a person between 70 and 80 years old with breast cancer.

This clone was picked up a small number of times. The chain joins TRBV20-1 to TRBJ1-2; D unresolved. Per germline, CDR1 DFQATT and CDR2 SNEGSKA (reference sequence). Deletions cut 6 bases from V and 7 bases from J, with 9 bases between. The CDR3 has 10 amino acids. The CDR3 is CSAAVGGYTF. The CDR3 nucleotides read TGCAGTGCCGCCGTCGGTGGCTACACCTTC.

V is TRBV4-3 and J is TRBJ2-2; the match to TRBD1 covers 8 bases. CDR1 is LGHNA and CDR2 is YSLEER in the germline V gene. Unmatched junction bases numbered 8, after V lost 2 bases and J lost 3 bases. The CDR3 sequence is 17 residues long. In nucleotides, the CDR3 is TGCGCCAGCAGCCAATTGGACGCGACAGGGGACACCGGGGAGCTGTTTTTT. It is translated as CASSQLDATGDTGELFF.

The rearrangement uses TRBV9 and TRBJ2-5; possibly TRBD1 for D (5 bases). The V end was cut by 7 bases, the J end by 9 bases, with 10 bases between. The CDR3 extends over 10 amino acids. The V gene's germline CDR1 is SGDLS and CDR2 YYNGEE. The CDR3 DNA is TGTGCCAGCGGGGCTAGGTCCCAGTACTTC. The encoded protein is CASGARSQYF.

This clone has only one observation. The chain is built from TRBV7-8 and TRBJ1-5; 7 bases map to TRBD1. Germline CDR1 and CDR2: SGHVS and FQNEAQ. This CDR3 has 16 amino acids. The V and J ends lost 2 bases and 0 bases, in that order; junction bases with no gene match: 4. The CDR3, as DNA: TGTGCCAGCAGCTTACGGGGACAGATTAGCAATCAGCCCCAGCATTTT. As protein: CASSLRGQISNQPQHF.

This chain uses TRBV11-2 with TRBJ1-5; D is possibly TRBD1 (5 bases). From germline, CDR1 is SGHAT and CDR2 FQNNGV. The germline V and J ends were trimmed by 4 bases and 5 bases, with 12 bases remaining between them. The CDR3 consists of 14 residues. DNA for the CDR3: TGTGCCAGCAGCTCGGGGGGGAGGGATCAGCCCCAGCATTTT. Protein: CASSSGGRDQPQHF.

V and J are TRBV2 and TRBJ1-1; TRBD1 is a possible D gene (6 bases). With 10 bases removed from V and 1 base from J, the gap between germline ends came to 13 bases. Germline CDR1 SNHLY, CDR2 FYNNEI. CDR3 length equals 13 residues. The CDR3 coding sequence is TGTGCCACCAACCGGGACAAGAACACTGAAGCTTTCTTT. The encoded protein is CATNRDKNTEAFF.

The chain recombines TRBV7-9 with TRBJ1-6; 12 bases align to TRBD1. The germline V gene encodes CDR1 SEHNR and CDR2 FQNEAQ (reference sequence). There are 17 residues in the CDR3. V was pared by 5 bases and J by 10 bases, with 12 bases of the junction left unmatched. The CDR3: CASSPRGGQGAGSPLHF. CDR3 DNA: TGTGCCAGCAGCCCTAGGGGGGGACAGGGGGCCGGGTCACCCCTCCACTTT.

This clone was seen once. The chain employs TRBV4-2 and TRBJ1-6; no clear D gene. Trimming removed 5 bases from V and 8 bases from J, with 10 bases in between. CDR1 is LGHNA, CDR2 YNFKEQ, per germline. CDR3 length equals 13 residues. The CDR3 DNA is TGTGCCAGCAGCACCGTTGGAGATTCACCCCTCCACTTT. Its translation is CASSTVGDSPLHF.

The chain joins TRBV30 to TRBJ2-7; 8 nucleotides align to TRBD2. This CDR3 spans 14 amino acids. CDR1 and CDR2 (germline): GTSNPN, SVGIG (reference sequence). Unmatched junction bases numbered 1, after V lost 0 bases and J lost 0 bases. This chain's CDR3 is CAWSVSGSSYEQYF. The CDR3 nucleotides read TGTGCCTGGAGTGTAAGCGGGAGCTCCTACGAGCAGTACTTC.

DNA for the CDR3: TGTGCCAGCAGCTCGGCGACAGGGACCAAAAACATTCAGTACTTC. Amino acid sequence: CASSSATGTKNIQYF. The V call is TRBV5-4, the J call TRBJ2-4, with 7 bases that match TRBD1. CDR1 is SGHNT, CDR2 YYREEE, per germline (reference sequence). The CDR3 is 15 amino acids. The J segment lost 2 bases and the V segment lost 3 bases, leaving 5 bases of the junction unmatched.

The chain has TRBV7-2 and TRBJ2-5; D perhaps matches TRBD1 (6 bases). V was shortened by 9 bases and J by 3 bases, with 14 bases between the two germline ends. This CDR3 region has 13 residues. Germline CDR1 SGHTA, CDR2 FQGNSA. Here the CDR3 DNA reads TGTGCCAGTTCACAGGGATTTGAAGAGACCCAGTACTTC. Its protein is CASSQGFEETQYF. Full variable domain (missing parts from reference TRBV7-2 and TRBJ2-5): GAGVSQSPSNKVTEKGKDVELRCDPISGHTALYWYRQSLGQGLEFLIYFQGNSAPDKSGLPSDRFSAERTGGSVSTLTIQRTQQEDSAVYLCASSQGFEETQYFGPGTRLLVL.

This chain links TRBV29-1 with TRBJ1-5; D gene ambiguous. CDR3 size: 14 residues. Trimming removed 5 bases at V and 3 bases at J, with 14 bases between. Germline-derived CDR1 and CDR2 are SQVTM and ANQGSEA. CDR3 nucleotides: TGCAGCGTTCGGGTAGGCAGTACCAATCAGCCCCAGCATTTT. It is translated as CSVRVGSTNQPQHF. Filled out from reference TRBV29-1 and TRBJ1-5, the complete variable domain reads SAVISQKPSRDICQRGTSLTIQCQVDSQVTMMFWYRQQPGQSLTLIATANQGSEATYESGFVIDKFPISRPNLTFSTLTVSNMSPEDSSIYLCSVRVGSTNQPQHFGDGTRLSIL.

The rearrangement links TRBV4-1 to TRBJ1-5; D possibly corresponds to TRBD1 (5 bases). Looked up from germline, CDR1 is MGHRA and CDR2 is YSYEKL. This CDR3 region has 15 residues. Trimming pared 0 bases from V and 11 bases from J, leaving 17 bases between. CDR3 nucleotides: TGCGCCAGCAGCCAAGAGAGGACACACTTCGGAGCCCAGCATTTT. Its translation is CASSQERTHFGAQHF.